The rows below give T cell receptor beta chains drawn from one sample of a study of T-cell reconstitution after alpha-beta-depleted transplantation in children. MiXCR, applied by TCRdb to the PCR reads, yields one record per CDR3 protein. The table shows about a million distinct CDR3 sequences, with 25% to 35% occurring only once. Sample: PBMCs, mostly from graft donor cells, taken 360 days after TCRalphabeta/CD19-depleted stem cell transplant. The receptors come from a boy under three years old who had a stem cell transplant for SCID, so the T cells may come from the graft donor. Both conserved end residues are part of each CDR3. Each record gives: clone size, V gene, J gene, D gene, CDR3 length, CDR3 DNA, CDR3 protein. D genes are given only for firm matches. Expanded clones are given a class, and other clones once, few, many or no size at all.

clone_size: NA; v_call: TRBV5-1; j_call: TRBJ2-7; d_call: TRBD1; cdr3_length: 15; cdr3_nt: TGCGCCAGCAGCTGGGGGACAGGGATTATCTACGAGCAGTACTTC; cdr3_aa: CASSWGTGIIYEQYF
clone_size: NA; v_call: TRBV12-3/TRBV12-4; j_call: TRBJ2-1; d_call: NA; cdr3_length: 15; cdr3_nt: TGTGCCAGCAGTTTAAGGCTAGCCCTACACAATGAGCAGTTCTTC; cdr3_aa: CASSLRLALHNEQFF
clone_size: NA; v_call: TRBV5-1; j_call: TRBJ2-1; d_call: TRBD2; cdr3_length: 15; cdr3_nt: TGCGCCAGCAGCCCGGGACTAGCGGGCAGAGATGAGCAGTTCTTC; cdr3_aa: CASSPGLAGRDEQFF
clone_size: few; v_call: TRBV4-3; j_call: TRBJ2-7; d_call: NA; cdr3_length: 14; cdr3_nt: TGCGCCAGCAGCCAGATGACCGGTACCTACGAGCAGTACTTC; cdr3_aa: CASSQMTGTYEQYF
clone_size: few; v_call: TRBV12-3/TRBV12-4; j_call: TRBJ1-3; d_call: NA; cdr3_length: 15; cdr3_nt: TGTGCCAGCAGCCGCTCCGGGGGTCTAGGAAACACCATATATTTT; cdr3_aa: CASSRSGGLGNTIYF
clone_size: many; v_call: TRBV28; j_call: TRBJ2-1; d_call: NA; cdr3_length: 15; cdr3_nt: TGTGCCAGCAGTTTTGACAGTAGTTCCTACAATGAGCAGTTCTTC; cdr3_aa: CASSFDSSSYNEQFF
clone_size: NA; v_call: TRBV15; j_call: TRBJ2-6; d_call: NA; cdr3_length: 16; cdr3_nt: TGTGCCACCAGCATCATACCGCTCTCTGGGGCCAACGTCCTGACTTTC; cdr3_aa: CATSIIPLSGANVLTF
clone_size: once; v_call: TRBV27; j_call: TRBJ2-4; d_call: TRBD2; cdr3_length: 13; cdr3_nt: TGTGCCAGCAGTTTCGGGGAGGGAAACATTCAGTACTTC; cdr3_aa: CASSFGEGNIQYF
clone_size: NA; v_call: TRBV4-3; j_call: TRBJ2-7; d_call: TRBD2; cdr3_length: 17; cdr3_nt: TGCGCCAGCAGCCAAGGGTTCATGCTAGCGGGGGACCACGAGCAGTACTTC; cdr3_aa: CASSQGFMLAGDHEQYF
clone_size: few; v_call: TRBV12-3/TRBV12-4; j_call: TRBJ2-1; d_call: TRBD1; cdr3_length: 14; cdr3_nt: TGTGCCAGCAGTTTTGGGACAGCTACCAATGAGCAGTTCTTC; cdr3_aa: CASSFGTATNEQFF
clone_size: NA; v_call: TRBV10-3; j_call: TRBJ2-7; d_call: TRBD2; cdr3_length: 18; cdr3_nt: TGTGCCATCAGTGAGATGGGACTACCCTTTGTAAGTCCCTACGAGCAGTACTTC; cdr3_aa: CAISEMGLPFVSPYEQYF
clone_size: NA; v_call: TRBV5-1; j_call: TRBJ2-7; d_call: TRBD1; cdr3_length: 15; cdr3_nt: TGCGCCAGCGCACCGGGGACAGGGGCTTCCTACGAGCAGTACTTC; cdr3_aa: CASAPGTGASYEQYF
clone_size: NA; v_call: TRBV12-3/TRBV12-4; j_call: TRBJ2-2; d_call: NA; cdr3_length: 13; cdr3_nt: TGTGCCAGCAGTACCAAGAGCTCCGGGGAGCTGTTTTTT; cdr3_aa: CASSTKSSGELFF
clone_size: few; v_call: TRBV10-3; j_call: TRBJ2-1; d_call: TRBD2; cdr3_length: 14; cdr3_nt: TGTGCCATCAGTTCAAGCGGGGGGCCCGGGGGGCAGTTCTTC; cdr3_aa: CAISSSGGPGGQFF
clone_size: few; v_call: TRBV20-1; j_call: TRBJ2-5; d_call: TRBD1; cdr3_length: 13; cdr3_nt: TGCAGTGCCGGGACAGACATTCAAGAGACCCAGTACTTC; cdr3_aa: CSAGTDIQETQYF
clone_size: NA; v_call: TRBV4-1; j_call: TRBJ1-1; d_call: TRBD1; cdr3_length: 16; cdr3_nt: TGCGCCAGCAGCCAAGGACAGGGGGCGCGGGGCACTGAAGCTTTCTTT; cdr3_aa: CASSQGQGARGTEAFF
clone_size: NA; v_call: TRBV4-2; j_call: TRBJ2-3; d_call: TRBD2; cdr3_length: 17; cdr3_nt: TGTGCCAGCAGCCCCGGGACTAGCGGGGGACGCACAGATACGCAGTATTTT; cdr3_aa: CASSPGTSGGRTDTQYF
clone_size: few; v_call: TRBV7-9; j_call: TRBJ2-1; d_call: NA; cdr3_length: 16; cdr3_nt: TGTGCCAGCGATTCTCCACCTTCGAGCTCCTACAATGAGCAGTTCTTC; cdr3_aa: CASDSPPSSSYNEQFF
clone_size: few; v_call: TRBV29-1; j_call: TRBJ2-5; d_call: TRBD2; cdr3_length: 15; cdr3_nt: TGCAGCGTTGCCCCTAGCGGGGGACGCCAAGAGACCCAGTACTTC; cdr3_aa: CSVAPSGGRQETQYF
clone_size: NA; v_call: TRBV12-3/TRBV12-4; j_call: TRBJ1-5; d_call: NA; cdr3_length: 15; cdr3_nt: TGTGCCAGCAGCCTCAATACCGGGCGGGGTCAGCCCCAGCATTTT; cdr3_aa: CASSLNTGRGQPQHF
clone_size: NA; v_call: TRBV13; j_call: TRBJ2-1; d_call: NA; cdr3_length: 16; cdr3_nt: TGTGCCAGCAGCTACCTCTCCAGCGTCCCGTACAATGAGCAGTTCTTC; cdr3_aa: CASSYLSSVPYNEQFF
clone_size: NA; v_call: TRBV15; j_call: TRBJ1-4; d_call: NA; cdr3_length: 16; cdr3_nt: TGTGCCACCAGCAGAGGAATTGGGGTGACTAATGAAAAACTGTTTTTT; cdr3_aa: CATSRGIGVTNEKLFF
clone_size: NA; v_call: TRBV20-1; j_call: TRBJ2-7; d_call: TRBD1; cdr3_length: 12; cdr3_nt: TGCAGTGCTGACAGGGGATCCTACGAGCAGTACTTC; cdr3_aa: CSADRGSYEQYF
clone_size: few; v_call: TRBV15; j_call: TRBJ2-7; d_call: NA; cdr3_length: 17; cdr3_nt: TGTGCCACCAGCCTTCCTACCCGGCAGGGGAGCTCCTACGAGCAGTACTTC; cdr3_aa: CATSLPTRQGSSYEQYF
clone_size: few; v_call: TRBV4-1; j_call: TRBJ1-4; d_call: NA; cdr3_length: 15; cdr3_nt: TGCGCCAGCAGCCAAGTCGGAGCCCAGGGGGAAAAACTGTTTTTT; cdr3_aa: CASSQVGAQGEKLFF
clone_size: NA; v_call: TRBV7-2; j_call: TRBJ1-2; d_call: NA; cdr3_length: 13; cdr3_nt: TGTGCCAGCAGCTTTACAGACTCCTATGGCTACACCTTC; cdr3_aa: CASSFTDSYGYTF
clone_size: NA; v_call: TRBV2; j_call: TRBJ2-7; d_call: TRBD2; cdr3_length: 13; cdr3_nt: TGTGCCGCGGGGGGGGCTCAACGGTACGAGCAGTACTTC; cdr3_aa: CAAGGAQRYEQYF
clone_size: NA; v_call: TRBV12-3/TRBV12-4; j_call: TRBJ2-4; d_call: NA; cdr3_length: 15; cdr3_nt: TGTGCCAGCAGTTCGGGGGGCGAGGCCAAAAACATTCAGTACTTC; cdr3_aa: CASSSGGEAKNIQYF
clone_size: few; v_call: TRBV5-6; j_call: TRBJ2-7; d_call: TRBD2; cdr3_length: 13; cdr3_nt: TGTGCCAGCAGCTTGGGGACTAGCGGAGGGCAGTACTTC; cdr3_aa: CASSLGTSGGQYF
clone_size: once; v_call: TRBV12-3/TRBV12-4; j_call: TRBJ1-2; d_call: NA; cdr3_length: 17; cdr3_nt: TGTGCCAGCAGTTTAAGTGGGAGATCTTCCCGGACCTATGGCTACACCTTC; cdr3_aa: CASSLSGRSSRTYGYTF
clone_size: few; v_call: TRBV20-1; j_call: TRBJ2-7; d_call: NA; cdr3_length: 13; cdr3_nt: TGCAGTGGGCTAACGGAGAGCTCCTACGAGCAGTACTTC; cdr3_aa: CSGLTESSYEQYF
clone_size: few; v_call: TRBV4-1; j_call: TRBJ2-7; d_call: TRBD2; cdr3_length: 16; cdr3_nt: TGCGCCAGCAGCCATATGACTAGCGGGGGGGCCTCCGAGCAGTACTTC; cdr3_aa: CASSHMTSGGASEQYF
clone_size: NA; v_call: TRBV20-1; j_call: TRBJ2-5; d_call: TRBD2; cdr3_length: 16; cdr3_nt: TGCAGTGCTAGAAGGCTAGCGGGGGCCTTAAAAGAGACCCAGTACTTC; cdr3_aa: CSARRLAGALKETQYF
clone_size: NA; v_call: TRBV6-5; j_call: TRBJ2-2; d_call: TRBD2; cdr3_length: 17; cdr3_nt: TGTGCCAGCAGTTATCTGGGCGGGGGGGCCGGTAACGGGGAGCTGTTTTTT; cdr3_aa: CASSYLGGGAGNGELFF
clone_size: NA; v_call: TRBV29-1; j_call: TRBJ2-2; d_call: TRBD2; cdr3_length: 15; cdr3_nt: TGCAGCGTTGAACAGGGACTAGCGGGGTCCGGGGAGCTGTTTTTT; cdr3_aa: CSVEQGLAGSGELFF
clone_size: NA; v_call: TRBV5-1; j_call: TRBJ2-3; d_call: TRBD1; cdr3_length: 15; cdr3_nt: TGCGCCAGCACCCTGACAGGGGGGGGCACAGATACGCAGTATTTT; cdr3_aa: CASTLTGGGTDTQYF
clone_size: NA; v_call: TRBV12-3/TRBV12-4; j_call: TRBJ1-2; d_call: TRBD1; cdr3_length: 15; cdr3_nt: TGTGCCAGCACCTATTCTCAGGGGGTCAACTATGGCTACACCTTC; cdr3_aa: CASTYSQGVNYGYTF
clone_size: few; v_call: TRBV6-5; j_call: TRBJ2-5; d_call: NA; cdr3_length: 15; cdr3_nt: TGTGCCAGCAGTTACACGTCAGGGGAGGGAGAGACCCAGTACTTC; cdr3_aa: CASSYTSGEGETQYF
clone_size: few; v_call: TRBV5-1; j_call: TRBJ2-3; d_call: TRBD2; cdr3_length: 14; cdr3_nt: TGCGCCAGCAGCTTCGAAGCGGGGGCCGATACGCAGTATTTT; cdr3_aa: CASSFEAGADTQYF
clone_size: NA; v_call: TRBV29-1; j_call: TRBJ2-7; d_call: NA; cdr3_length: 13; cdr3_nt: TGCAGCGTTGAAGATACAGGGCGATACGAGCAGTACTTC; cdr3_aa: CSVEDTGRYEQYF
clone_size: NA; v_call: TRBV15; j_call: TRBJ2-3; d_call: NA; cdr3_length: 13; cdr3_nt: TGTGCCACCAGGGACGGGGGCACAGATACGCAGTATTTT; cdr3_aa: CATRDGGTDTQYF
clone_size: NA; v_call: TRBV20-1; j_call: TRBJ2-7; d_call: NA; cdr3_length: 14; cdr3_nt: TGCAGTGCGATTACAGGTCAATCGGGGGACGAGCAGTACTTC; cdr3_aa: CSAITGQSGDEQYF
clone_size: many; v_call: TRBV5-1; j_call: TRBJ2-5; d_call: TRBD2; cdr3_length: 18; cdr3_nt: TGCGCCAGCAGCTTGGCCCTAGCGGGGGATCAGCTACAAGAGACCCAGTACTTC; cdr3_aa: CASSLALAGDQLQETQYF
clone_size: NA; v_call: TRBV4-1; j_call: TRBJ2-7; d_call: NA; cdr3_length: 13; cdr3_nt: TGCGCCAGCAGCCAAAAGACGAGCTACGAGCAGTACTTC; cdr3_aa: CASSQKTSYEQYF
clone_size: NA; v_call: TRBV6-5; j_call: TRBJ1-1; d_call: TRBD1; cdr3_length: 14; cdr3_nt: TGTGCCAGCAGGCCGGGACAGGGGCACACTGAAGCTTTCTTT; cdr3_aa: CASRPGQGHTEAFF
clone_size: few; v_call: TRBV28; j_call: TRBJ1-2; d_call: NA; cdr3_length: 14; cdr3_nt: TGTGCCAGCAGTTTGGCAGGAAAAGGCTATGGCTACACCTTC; cdr3_aa: CASSLAGKGYGYTF
clone_size: few; v_call: TRBV7-8; j_call: TRBJ2-1; d_call: NA; cdr3_length: 17; cdr3_nt: TGTGCCAGCAGCTTAGGGACACGGCGGGGACCCTACAATGAGCAGTTCTTC; cdr3_aa: CASSLGTRRGPYNEQFF
clone_size: NA; v_call: TRBV5-1; j_call: TRBJ2-3; d_call: TRBD2; cdr3_length: 18; cdr3_nt: TGCGCCAGCAGCCCCGGGACTAGTGGGGGGATAAGTACAGATACGCAGTATTTT; cdr3_aa: CASSPGTSGGISTDTQYF
clone_size: NA; v_call: TRBV4-1; j_call: TRBJ2-5; d_call: NA; cdr3_length: 15; cdr3_nt: TGCGCCAGCAGCCAAGATGGAGGGCTAGCAAAGACCCAGTACTTC; cdr3_aa: CASSQDGGLAKTQYF
clone_size: few; v_call: TRBV5-1; j_call: TRBJ2-1; d_call: TRBD2; cdr3_length: 15; cdr3_nt: TGCGCCAGCACCACTAGCGGGGGGGCCTACAATGAGCAGTTCTTC; cdr3_aa: CASTTSGGAYNEQFF
clone_size: few; v_call: TRBV2; j_call: TRBJ2-1; d_call: NA; cdr3_length: 16; cdr3_nt: TGTGCCAGCAGTGAACCCAGGGCCCCCTCCTACAATGAGCAGTTCTTC; cdr3_aa: CASSEPRAPSYNEQFF
clone_size: NA; v_call: TRBV20-1; j_call: TRBJ2-3; d_call: TRBD2; cdr3_length: 15; cdr3_nt: TGCAGTGCTAGGACTAGCGGGCCGAGCACAGATACGCAGTATTTT; cdr3_aa: CSARTSGPSTDTQYF
clone_size: few; v_call: TRBV4-2; j_call: TRBJ1-3; d_call: NA; cdr3_length: 16; cdr3_nt: TGTGCCAGCAGCCAAGATGGAATGAGCTCTGGAAACACCATATATTTT; cdr3_aa: CASSQDGMSSGNTIYF
clone_size: once; v_call: TRBV12-3/TRBV12-4; j_call: TRBJ2-1; d_call: TRBD2; cdr3_length: 16; cdr3_nt: TGTGCCAGCAGTTTTAGCGGGAGCGCCCTCTACAATGAGCAGTTCTTC; cdr3_aa: CASSFSGSALYNEQFF
clone_size: few; v_call: TRBV12-3/TRBV12-4; j_call: TRBJ2-1; d_call: TRBD2; cdr3_length: 15; cdr3_nt: TGTGCCAGCGGGGGGGGAGGCCCGCGGTACAATGAGCAGTTCTTC; cdr3_aa: CASGGGGPRYNEQFF
clone_size: NA; v_call: TRBV12-3/TRBV12-4; j_call: TRBJ2-3; d_call: TRBD2; cdr3_length: 13; cdr3_nt: TGTGCCAGCAGGAGCGGGGGGGCAGGAGGGCAGTATTTT; cdr3_aa: CASRSGGAGGQYF